This T cell receptor beta chain was recorded in a study of blood T cell repertoires in COVID-19 (dated by TCRdb to 2018 to 2020). Looking at the study overall: The collaborator samples originated in the United States, Italy and Spain and spanned the acute and convalescent phases of COVID-19. Where available, HLA class I and class II types were obtained from metadata supplied by the sample provider rather than from assay-based typing. The dataset comprised deeply sampled blood TCRbeta repertoires from subjects exposed to, actively infected with, or recovered from COVID-19. A freely available public database, intended as a resource for researchers studying the immune response to SARS-CoV-2, is where the repertoires were released. Samples came from the ongoing ImmuneRACE study (first 160 participants) plus 1,254 subjects from 6 global collaborators. The sample metadata nearly always contained a de-identified subject ID, COVID-19 status, age in years and sex. The material from the prospective study consisted of cDNA or gDNA derived from T cells, B-cell-depleted T cells, or PBMCs. Results the study describes overall, beyond this receptor: The quantity of clinical and demographic metadata differed by source and by participant and was supplied without curation.

Note on this clone: Its antigen specificity is not known. No clone much larger than this one lies a single base away; base qualities are absent.

The immunoSEQ Assay, a bias-controlled multiplex PCR, was used to amplify TCRbeta CDR3 regions from genomic DNA. The published analysis was carried out like this. Within the assay, amplification of reference gene primers was used to estimate how many nucleated cells each sample contained. To quantify the absolute abundance of each unique TCRbeta CDR3 rearrangement, sequence reads were collapsed and filtered. For each sample, productive Simpson clonality was calculated by taking the square root of Simpson's diversity index across productive rearrangements. The table comes from immuneACCESS by way of TCRdb, which keeps in-frame sequences with V and J called. Part of the clones is missing from these tables; in studies checked, under half for an unresolved V gene and the rest for unknown reasons. V, J and clone size are those of that table, while D and trimming were read from the DNA. This sample comprises around 120,000 clones, around 87% of them detected only once. The top ten hold more than 25% of the sample.

The collaborating institutions used their own protocols to collect whole blood in K2EDTA tubes. For TCRbeta analysis, collaborators shipped samples as frozen whole blood, isolated PBMCs, or DNA extracted from either of those sample types. V sheds 10 bases and J sheds 1 base, leaving 13 bases between their ends. CDR1 and CDR2, per the germline V gene, are ENHRY and SYGVKD. The CDR3 spans 13 residues, from the cysteine through the phenylalanine. Only CDR3 DNA is held: 39 bases, read in frame from base 1. Sequencing was carried out using peripheral blood. The rearranged segments are TRBV10-3 and TRBJ1-1; TRBD1 is possibly the D segment (5 matching bases). This sequence originates from a woman in her seventies with acute or convalescent COVID-19. The DNA sequence reads TGTGCCACCACTCAGACAGAGAACACTGAAGCTTTCTTT. Its protein product is CATTQTENTEAFF.